This TCR beta chain was recorded in a study of OX40 agonist ivuxolimab in advanced cancers. Study-wide background: Every 2 weeks, patients got intravenous ivuxolimab at one of six dose levels (0.01-10 mg/kg). Cohort: approximately 79% men, mean age around 61, aged roughly 23 to 79.

Comment on this clone: Its antigen is not known.

Sequencing was performed with immunoSEQ multiplex PCR; in TCRdb, only in-frame clones are kept and a portion is missing. The sample has tens of thousands of clones; under 75% are singletons. Study results and limitations: CD4+ and CD8+ blood T cells expanded clonally by week 6 at 0.1 to 3.0 mg/kg.

Autoimmune disease history or systemic immunosuppression excluded patients. The CDR3 consists of 14 residues. Trimming pared 1 base from V and 8 bases from J, leaving 14 bases between. Germline values: CDR1 SEHNR, CDR2 FQNEAQ (reference sequence). The V and J genes are TRBV7-9 and TRBJ1-1, with D unresolved. Source: CD4+ or CD8+ T cells sorted from blood, taken in a trial of the OX40 agonist ivuxolimab. The receptor was isolated from an adult with an advanced solid tumor such as melanoma, head and neck, liver or kidney cancer. CDR3 sequence (DNA): TGTGCCAGCAGCTTAGTGAGCGGCGGTGCAGAAGCTTTCTTT. Translating gives CASSLVSGGAEAFF.